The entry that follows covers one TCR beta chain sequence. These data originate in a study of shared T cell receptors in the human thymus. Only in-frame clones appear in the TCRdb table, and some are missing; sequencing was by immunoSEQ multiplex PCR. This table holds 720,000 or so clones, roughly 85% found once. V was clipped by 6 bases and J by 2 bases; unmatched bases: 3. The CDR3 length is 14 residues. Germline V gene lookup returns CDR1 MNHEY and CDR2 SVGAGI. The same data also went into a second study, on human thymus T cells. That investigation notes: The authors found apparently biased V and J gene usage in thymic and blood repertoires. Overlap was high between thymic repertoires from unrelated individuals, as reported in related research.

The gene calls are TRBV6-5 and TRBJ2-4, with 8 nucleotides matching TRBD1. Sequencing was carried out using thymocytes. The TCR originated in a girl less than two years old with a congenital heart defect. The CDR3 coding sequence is TGTGCCAGCAGAAGACAGGGGACCAAAAACATTCAGTACTTC. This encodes CASRRQGTKNIQYF.